These 4 T cell receptor beta chains were sequenced from one sample in a study of metastatic and nonmetastatic thyroid tumors. All patients reached thyroid surgery having received no treatment beforehand. TCRdb re-called the PCR reads through MiXCR. The sample lists about 70,000 clones, roughly a sixth occurring once. What was sequenced was blood. The receptors originated from a female donor with papillary thyroid cancer or a benign thyroid nodule (not recorded which). Some clones in this sample may be carry-over from other donors' samples.

This clone was counted ten times or more. In the same sample, other DNA sequences code for this CDR3. J is TRBJ2-2 and V is TRBV20-1; TRBD2 matches 10 bases. This CDR3 has 14 residues. Unmatched junction bases numbered 3, after V lost 3 bases and J lost 5 bases. Germline V gene lookup returns CDR1 DFQATT and CDR2 SNEGSKA (reference sequence). The CDR3 here is CSARSGRGTGELFF. CDR3 in DNA: TGCAGTGCTAGGAGCGGGAGGGGAACCGGGGAGCTGTTTTTT.

This clone was observed many times. The gene calls are TRBV27 and TRBJ1-6; D remains unclear. The CDR3 is 14 residues long. Germline V gene sequence: CDR1 MNHEY, CDR2 SMNVEV (reference sequence). Trimming shortened V by 3 bases and J by 6 bases, and 9 bases separated the two germline ends. The CDR3 nucleotides are TGTGCCAGCAGTTTGCAGAAAGTTAATTCACCCCTCCACTTT. Amino acids: CASSLQKVNSPLHF.

This clone was seen ten or more times. V gene TRBV18 combines with J gene TRBJ2-3, with 8 nucleotides matching TRBD1. Germline V gene data show CDR1 as KGHSH and CDR2 as LQKENI. After removal of 2 bases from V and 3 bases from J, the junction contained 1 base not matched to a gene. The CDR3 spans 14 residues. CDR3 bases: TGTGCCAGCTCACCAGGGACAGGAACAGATACGCAGTATTTT. As protein: CASSPGTGTDTQYF.

This clone has more than one count but fewer than ten. The V gene is TRBV19, the J gene TRBJ2-7; D might be TRBD2 (6 bases). The CDR3 contains 14 residues. Trimming removed 4 bases from V and 0 bases from J, with 10 bases in between. Per the germline V gene, CDR1 is LNHDA and CDR2 is SQIVND (reference sequence). The CDR3 coding sequence is TGTGCCAGTAGTACTAGCGTTCTCTCCTACGAGCAGTACTTC. Amino acids: CASSTSVLSYEQYF. Full variable domain (remainder filled in from reference TRBV19 and TRBJ2-7): DGGITQSPKYLFRKEGQNVTLSCEQNLNHDAMYWYRQDPGQGLRLIYYSQIVNDFQKGDIAEGYSVSREKKESFPLTVTSAQKNPTAFYLCASSTSVLSYEQYFGPGTRLTVT.